The 21 T cell receptor beta chains presented below share a single source sample, sequenced in a study of blood T cell repertoires in COVID-19. Measured with immunoSEQ multiplex PCR; TCRdb has only the in-frame clones, and not every one. The data contain approximately 220,000 clones, about 85% of them singletons. The sequencing input was peripheral blood. Receptor source: a woman older than 75 with acute or convalescent COVID-19.

This clone was seen only a few times. The chain links TRBV12-3 or TRBV12-4 to TRBJ2-5, with D uncertain. This CDR3 is built from 13 residues. Trimming removed 2 bases at V and 3 bases at J, with 7 bases between. The CDR3 DNA follows: TGTGCCAGCAGTTTAAACGGAGAAGAGACCCAGTACTTC. Its protein is CASSLNGEETQYF.

The chain links TRBV5-1 to TRBJ2-5, with 14 bases identical to TRBD2. The CDR3 runs 18 residues. Germline CDR1 SGHRS, CDR2 YFSETQ. Unmatched junction bases numbered 9, after V lost 0 bases and J lost 5 bases. CDR3: CASSLAGTSGSRGETQYF. The DNA for the CDR3 is TGCGCCAGCAGCTTGGCAGGGACTAGCGGGAGTAGGGGGGAGACCCAGTACTTC.

V is TRBV24-1 and J is TRBJ1-1, with D perhaps matching TRBD1 (6 bases). Germline values: CDR1 KGHDR, CDR2 SFDVKD. V lost 0 bases to trimming and J lost 1 base, with 20 bases between them. The CDR3 totals 19 residues. The CDR3 DNA reads as TGTGCCACCAGTGATTTGCAAGAGCCCAGGGGTGGAAAGAACACTGAAGCTTTCTTT. Its translation: CATSDLQEPRGGKNTEAFF.

CDR3 sequence reads: CASSPQAQGYYEQYF. The CDR3 DNA reads TGTGCCAGCTCACCCCAGGCCCAGGGTTACTACGAGCAGTACTTC. This chain links TRBV18 with TRBJ2-7, with D possibly matching TRBD1 (5 bases). The CDR3 runs 15 residues. V lost 3 bases and J lost 3, with 15 bases in between. Germline assignment: CDR1 KGHSH and CDR2 LQKENI.

The chain has TRBV21-1 and TRBJ1-1; the table's D call, TRBD1, has no DNA check behind it. TRBV21-1 is a pseudogene locus. The CDR3 spans 18 residues. CDR3 sequence reads: CASSKYRSRVLMNTEAFF. In nucleotides, the CDR3 is TGTGCCAGCAGCAAATACAGGTCTCGGGTCTTAATGAACACTGAAGCTTTCTTT.

This clone occurred once. The chain couples TRBV29-1 to TRBJ2-3; D might be TRBD1 (5 bases). Trimming left V 4 bases short and J 1 base short, with 9 bases between. The CDR3 has 13 residues. Per the germline V gene, CDR1 is SQVTM and CDR2 is ANQGSEA. The CDR3 DNA sequence: TGCAGCGTTGGGGGCGGCCGCACAGATACGCAGTATTTT. Encoded protein: CSVGGGRTDTQYF.

As concerns this clone: The same CDR3 is also encoded by other DNA sequences in this sample. The chain carries TRBV5-5 and TRBJ1-5; 9 bases match TRBD1. Germline V gene sequence: CDR1 SGHKS, CDR2 YYEKEE (reference sequence). V shed 4 bases, J shed 4 bases, and the junction held 3 bases outside the gene matches. CDR3 size: 14 residues. For the CDR3, the DNA is TGTGCCAGCAGCCCCGACAGGGGGAATCAGCCCCAGCATTTT. Translation gives CASSPDRGNQPQHF.

The chain is built from TRBV29-1 and TRBJ1-2; 7 positions match TRBD1. The CDR3 consists of 13 residues. Germline lookup yields CDR1 SQVTM and CDR2 ANQGSEA. The CDR3 reads CTALVGTAYGYTF. The CDR3 nucleotides are TGCACCGCTCTTGTTGGGACAGCCTATGGCTACACCTTC. Together with reference TRBV29-1 and TRBJ1-2, the CDR3 gives the full variable domain: SAVISQKPSRDICQRGTSLTIQCQVDSQVTMMFWYRQQPGQSLTLIATANQGSEATYESGFVIDKFPISRPNLTFSTLTVSNMSPEDSSIYLCTALVGTAYGYTFGSGTRLTVV.

The chain has TRBV5-1 and TRBJ1-1; tentatively, D is TRBD1 (6 bases). Between the trimmed V and J ends, which lost 0 bases and 4 bases, there was a span of 13 bases. Germline loops: CDR1 SGHRS, CDR2 YFSETQ. This CDR3 has 15 amino acids. Written as DNA, the CDR3 is TGCGCCAGCAGCTTGGCAGGGGCGCCGGCCACTGAAGCTTTCTTT. Protein product: CASSLAGAPATEAFF.

The J gene is TRBJ2-7, the V gene TRBV7-2, with 8 bases matching TRBD1. The CDR3 has 15 amino acids. V gave up 2 bases and J gave up 4 bases; unmatched junction bases: 7. Germline lookup yields CDR1 SGHTA and CDR2 FQGNSA. The CDR3 DNA reads TGTGCCAGCAGCTTAACGACAGGGGAAGCGTACGAGCAGTACTTC. It is translated as CASSLTTGEAYEQYF.

The chain's CDR3 is CASSEAGHGYTF. In nucleotides, the CDR3 is TGTGCCAGCAGTGAAGCGGGGCATGGCTACACCTTC. The genes are TRBV6-1 and TRBJ1-2, with D perhaps TRBD1 (5 bases). Per the germline V gene, CDR1 is MNHNS and CDR2 is SASEGT. The V end was cut by 0 bases, the J end by 6 bases, with 5 bases between. This CDR3 is 12 amino acids long.

V usage is TRBV6-5 and J usage is TRBJ2-1, with TRBD1 matching over 9 bases. The CDR3 runs to 13 residues. Germline-derived CDR1 and CDR2 are MNHEY and SVGAGI. V trimming: 4 bases; J trimming: 8 bases; junction bases outside the gene matches: 3. This chain's CDR3 is CASSWDRAYEQFF. The CDR3, as DNA: TGTGCCAGCAGTTGGGACAGGGCCTATGAGCAGTTCTTC.

The chain is built from TRBV11-2 and TRBJ2-1; unclear D gene. CDR1 SGHAT and CDR2 FQNNGV come from the germline V gene. Trimming left V 0 bases short and J 3 bases short, with 9 bases between. The CDR3 consists of 15 residues. The CDR3 DNA reads TGTGCCAGCAGCTTAGAATCGTCCCTCTACAATGAGCAGTTCTTC. This encodes CASSLESSLYNEQFF. The full variable domain, completed using reference TRBV11-2 and TRBJ2-1, is EAGVAQSPRYKIIEKRQSVAFWCNPISGHATLYWYQQILGQGPKLLIQFQNNGVVDDSQLPKDRFSAERLKGVDSTLKIQPAKLEDSAVYLCASSLESSLYNEQFFGPGTRLTVL.

V gene TRBV30 combines with J gene TRBJ2-2; 9 positions agree with TRBD1. V shed 4 bases and J 4 bases; nucleotides not matched to a gene: 4. The CDR3 totals 14 residues. CDR1 and CDR2 from the germline V gene are GTSNPN and SVGIG (reference sequence). CDR3 loop: CAWKQGALTGELFF. The CDR3 coding sequence is TGTGCCTGGAAACAGGGGGCGCTCACCGGGGAGCTGTTTTTT.

CDR3 in amino acids: CASSSYGDYEQYF. CDR3 nucleotides: TGTGCCAGCAGCTCGTACGGGGACTACGAGCAGTACTTC. This chain joins TRBV5-5 and TRBJ2-7; a possible D gene is TRBD2 (5 bases). This CDR3 is 13 amino acids long. With 3 bases removed from V and 3 bases from J, the gap between germline ends came to 10 bases. The germline gives CDR1 SGHKS, CDR2 YYEKEE (reference sequence). Based on the CDR3 plus reference TRBV5-5 and TRBJ2-7, the full variable domain is DAGVTQSPTHLIKTRGQQVTLRCSPISGHKSVSWYQQVLGQGPQFIFQYYEKEERGRGNFPDRFSARQFPNYSSELNVNALLLGDSALYLCASSSYGDYEQYFGPGTRLTVT.

V gene TRBV4-1 combines with J gene TRBJ2-3; D might be TRBD2 (6 bases). Per germline, CDR1 MGHRA and CDR2 YSYEKL. V lost 0 bases, J lost 9 bases, and 13 bases lay in between. There are 14 residues in the CDR3. DNA of the CDR3: TGCGCCAGCAGCCAAGATCCCGACCGGGGGACGCAGTATTTT. This encodes CASSQDPDRGTQYF.

The chain joins TRBV23-1 to TRBJ1-5; 8 bases agree with TRBD1. TRBV23-1 is classed as an ORF, of uncertain function. J lost 0 bases, V lost 7 bases, and 17 bases had no gene match. This CDR3 comprises 19 residues. The CDR3 region has the DNA TGCGCCAGCATCCCCAGGGGGCTTTGGGTAAATCTTAGCAATCAGCCCCAGCATTTT. Translation: CASIPRGLWVNLSNQPQHF.

The CDR3 spells CASSYSSSDTEAFF. The DNA for the CDR3 is TGTGCCAGCAGTTACTCTTCTTCGGACACTGAAGCTTTCTTT. The genes are TRBV6-5 and TRBJ1-1; the D is unclear. Germline CDR1 MNHEY, CDR2 SVGAGI. Trimming cost V 0 bases and J 3 bases, with 8 bases left between them. The CDR3 length is 14 residues.

This chain joins TRBV21-1 and TRBJ1-4. TRBV21-1 is a pseudogene. The CDR3 totals 17 residues. This chain's CDR3 is CASSNRGGGFRNEKLFF. The CDR3 region has the DNA TGTGCCAGCAGCAATAGGGGGGGCGGCTTTCGCAATGAAAAACTGTTTTTT.

CDR3 nucleotide sequence: TGTGCCAGCAGGACCCAGCGGGTAGACACTGAAGCTTTCTTT. Protein sequence: CASRTQRVDTEAFF. The chain couples TRBV2 to TRBJ1-1; D uncertain. Trimming left V 6 bases short and J 3 bases short, with 14 bases between. The CDR3 is made up of 14 amino acids. CDR1 and CDR2 (germline): SNHLY, FYNNEI.

This clone was seen more than once but under ten times. V is TRBV9 and J is TRBJ2-1; 10 nucleotides agree with TRBD1. Germline assignment: CDR1 SGDLS and CDR2 YYNGEE. Trimming took 2 bases from V and 4 from J; bases not matched to a gene: 3. The CDR3 length is 15 residues. For the CDR3, the DNA is TGTGCCAGCAGCGTCGGGACAGGGGAATACAATGAGCAGTTCTTC. Residues: CASSVGTGEYNEQFF.